This entry lists 17 T cell receptor beta chains sequenced from one sample in a study of CD8+ T cells in alopecia areata. RNA extraction and reverse transcription yielded cDNA as sequencing template. This table comes from immunoSEQ multiplex PCR, and its TCRdb copy is limited to in-frame clones, with some not included. The table records 110,000 or so clones, less than 80% of them present only once. The sample comprised CD4+ T cells sorted from blood. These receptors were taken from a human donor in good health.

This chain links TRBV5-1 with TRBJ2-2; perhaps D is TRBD1 or TRBD2 (5 bases each). This CDR3 is 14 amino acids long. V lost 1 base and J lost 4, with 8 bases in between. Germline values: CDR1 SGHRS, CDR2 YFSETQ. DNA of the CDR3: TGCGCCAGCAGCTTGTCAGGGAGCACCGGGGAGCTGTTTTTT. Protein sequence: CASSLSGSTGELFF.

This clone was seen a few times. This chain joins TRBV15 and TRBJ1-1, with D maybe TRBD1 (5 bases). V gave up 0 bases and J gave up 0 bases, with 14 bases separating them. Looked up from germline, CDR1 is LNHNV and CDR2 is YYDKDF (reference sequence). This CDR3 contains 17 residues. DNA for the CDR3: TGTGCCACCAGCAGAGATGTGTCAGGGTCGTTGAACACTGAAGCTTTCTTT. Its protein product is CATSRDVSGSLNTEAFF.

The chain uses TRBV29-1 and TRBJ2-5, with 9 bases that match TRBD1. The ends lost 5 bases at V and 5 bases at J; junction bases unmatched: 6. Germline loops: CDR1 SQVTM, CDR2 ANQGSEA. The CDR3 is 13 amino acids. This CDR3 reads CSVQHRGPETQYF. The CDR3 bases are TGCAGCGTTCAGCACAGGGGGCCGGAGACCCAGTACTTC.

V usage is TRBV6-5 and J usage is TRBJ2-3; D is uncertain. V lost 2 bases and J lost 1, with 10 bases in between. Germline V lookup: CDR1 MNHEY, CDR2 SVGAGI. The CDR3 has 15 residues. CDR3: CASSYSRSGTDTQYF. In DNA form, the CDR3 reads TGTGCCAGCAGTTACAGCCGAAGTGGCACAGATACGCAGTATTTT.

This chain uses TRBV29-1 with TRBJ1-4; D is undetermined. Germline CDR1 is SQVTM and CDR2 is ANQGSEA. This CDR3 has 12 amino acids. V lost 7 bases and J 4 bases, leaving 10 bases between the germline ends. The CDR3 region has the DNA TGCAGCGCTCGTTGGGATAATGAAAAACTGTTTTTT. The encoded protein is CSARWDNEKLFF. Full variable domain (outside the CDR3, taken from reference TRBV29-1 and TRBJ1-4): SAVISQKPSRDICQRGTSLTIQCQVDSQVTMMFWYRQQPGQSLTLIATANQGSEATYESGFVIDKFPISRPNLTFSTLTVSNMSPEDSSIYLCSARWDNEKLFFGSGTQLSVL.

This clone has a handful of counts. The J gene is TRBJ2-3, the V gene TRBV10-2; the D is unclear. This CDR3 is 15 amino acids long. Trimming removed 7 bases from V and 1 base from J, with 15 bases in between. Germline CDR1 is WSHSY and CDR2 is SAAADI. The CDR3 spells CASKTGSRRTDTQYF. The CDR3 DNA follows: TGCGCCAGCAAGACTGGTAGTCGACGCACAGATACGCAGTATTTT.

The V and J genes are TRBV9 and TRBJ1-4; D gene ambiguous. Germline V gene lookup returns CDR1 SGDLS and CDR2 YYNGEE. Trimming took off 4 bases at V and 0 bases at J, with 13 bases between the two ends. The CDR3 covers 16 residues. The CDR3 region is CASSFRDGATNEKLFF. CDR3 DNA sequence: TGTGCCAGCAGCTTCCGAGACGGTGCAACTAATGAAAAACTGTTTTTT.

The CDR3 DNA reads TGTGCCAGCAGCTTAACTAGCACAGATACGCAGTATTTT. Amino acid sequence: CASSLTSTDTQYF. This sequence joins TRBV5-6 and TRBJ2-3, with D unresolved. V lost 2 bases, J lost 0 bases, and 4 bases lay in between. Germline CDR1 reads SGHDT; CDR2 reads YYEEEE. The CDR3 has 13 residues.

The chain carries TRBV29-1 and TRBJ2-5; D perhaps matches TRBD2 (5 bases). This CDR3 spans 15 amino acids. Germline V gene lookup returns CDR1 SQVTM and CDR2 ANQGSEA. V lost 8 bases, J lost 4 bases, and 23 bases lay in between. CDR3 amino acids: CSPPERAILRETQYF. The CDR3, as DNA: TGCAGCCCCCCGGAGAGGGCCATACTTCGAGAGACCCAGTACTTC.

The rearrangement uses TRBV19 and TRBJ2-1; 9 positions agree with TRBD1. The J segment lost 2 bases and the V segment lost 7 bases, leaving 9 bases of the junction unmatched. This CDR3 spans 16 amino acids. The germline V gene encodes CDR1 LNHDA and CDR2 SQIVND (reference sequence). CDR3 sequence reads: CASKSSGTGTYNEQFF. DNA of the CDR3: TGTGCCAGTAAGTCGTCCGGGACAGGGACCTACAATGAGCAGTTCTTC.

This clone was seen many times. V is TRBV7-9 and J is TRBJ2-7; D uncertain. V lost 5 bases, J lost 5 bases, and 10 bases lay in between. Per the germline V gene, CDR1 is SEHNR and CDR2 is FQNEAQ (reference sequence). This CDR3 contains 12 residues. CDR3 amino acids: CASSPQSHEQYF. In nucleotides, the CDR3 is TGTGCCAGCAGCCCCCAAAGCCACGAGCAGTACTTC.

The genes are TRBV29-1 and TRBJ2-5, with 7 bases fitting TRBD1. CDR3 size: 12 residues. Per the germline V gene, CDR1 is SQVTM and CDR2 is ANQGSEA. V gave up 7 bases and J gave up 5 bases; unmatched junction bases: 7. CDR3 amino acids: CSGLTGRETQYF. In DNA, the CDR3 is TGCAGCGGGCTGACAGGGCGGGAGACCCAGTACTTC. Supplemented by reference TRBV29-1 and TRBJ2-5, the full variable domain reads SAVISQKPSRDICQRGTSLTIQCQVDSQVTMMFWYRQQPGQSLTLIATANQGSEATYESGFVIDKFPISRPNLTFSTLTVSNMSPEDSSIYLCSGLTGRETQYFGPGTRLLVL.

The chain carries TRBV30 and TRBJ1-2; TRBD1 is a possible D gene (5 bases). The CDR3 sequence is 13 residues long. Germline assignment: CDR1 GTSNPN and CDR2 SVGIG (reference sequence). Trimming left V 1 base short and J 7 bases short, with 13 bases between. CDR3 DNA sequence: TGTGCCTGGAGTGGTAGGGGTACAGGTGGCTACACCTTC. Amino acids: CAWSGRGTGGYTF.

This clone appeared a few times. V is TRBV5-1 and J is TRBJ2-5; 7 bases fit TRBD1. CDR3 length: 14 amino acids. The J segment lost 1 base and the V segment lost 3 bases, leaving 3 bases of the junction unmatched. Germline CDR1 SGHRS, CDR2 YFSETQ. The CDR3 reads CASSSGQAQETQYF. CDR3 DNA sequence: TGCGCCAGCAGCTCAGGACAGGCCCAAGAGACCCAGTACTTC.

The gene calls are TRBV18 and TRBJ2-4, with D possibly being TRBD2 (6 bases). The CDR3 consists of 14 residues. CDR1 is KGHSH and CDR2 is LQKENI in the germline V gene. Trimming took 3 bases from V and 7 from J, leaving 13 bases between them. The CDR3 DNA sequence: TGTGCCAGCTCACCGGACTACCTAGAGAACATTCAGTACTTC. It is translated as CASSPDYLENIQYF.

In its sample, this clone was seen a few times. The CDR3 loop is CSVDRRPYNEQFF. CDR3 coding DNA: TGCAGCGTTGACAGAAGGCCCTACAATGAGCAGTTCTTC. The chain combines TRBV29-1 with TRBJ2-1; D call uncertain. Germline assignment: CDR1 SQVTM and CDR2 ANQGSEA. V shed 3 bases and J shed 2 bases, with 8 bases lying between them. The length of the CDR3 is 13 residues.

The genes are TRBV5-6 and TRBJ1-1; D is possibly TRBD1 (5 bases). This CDR3 comprises 14 residues. Between the trimmed V and J ends, which lost 2 bases and 1 base, there was a span of 9 bases. Germline V gene data show CDR1 as SGHDT and CDR2 as YYEEEE. The CDR3 reads CASSLRTQNTEAFF. DNA for the CDR3: TGTGCCAGCAGCTTACGGACACAGAACACTGAAGCTTTCTTT. Full variable domain (remainder filled in from reference TRBV5-6 and TRBJ1-1): DAGVTQSPTHLIKTRGQQVTLRCSPKSGHDTVSWYQQALGQGPQFIFQYYEEEERQRGNFPDRFSGHQFPNYSSELNVNALLLGDSALYLCASSLRTQNTEAFFGQGTRLTVV.